Sequencing of this TCR beta chain was carried out in a study of shared clonotypes between healthy human individuals (dated by TCRdb to 2018 to 2020). In terms of the full investigation: A couple of women and three men aged 18 to 49 years were included in the cohort. Each donor's leukapheresis produced roughly between about 0.8 and 10 billion PBMCs. To increase sequencing depth and limit assay-specific biases, different laboratories used diverse techniques to prepare libraries and sequence TCR repertoires. Blood TCR repertoires of roughly five healthy adults were deeply sequenced to estimate repertoire size and the extent of clonotype sharing between individuals. For each donor, three plates each were used for CD4 naive and CD4 memory, two plates were used for CD8 naive, and one plate was used for CD8 memory. Overall study results and their limits: Sampling was restricted to blood, and TCR repertoires in tissue are likely to differ from TCR repertoires in blood. Sharing across several donors was observed for around 4.8% of naive CD4, around 3.5% of naive CD8, around 2.5% of memory CD4, and 0.4% of memory CD8 clonotypes. Based on pairwise subsampling, the degree of clonotype sharing among donors was expected to be affected by sequencing depth. Because the study included a small number of donors, the genetic and exposure-history diversity represented was limited. Rarefaction of sorted-subset datasets indicated incomplete sequencing despite the large sequencing depth. Naive subsets generally had larger estimated clonotype richness than memory subsets. Clonotypes shared by all four sorted-subset donors showed higher generation probabilities than non-shared clonotypes.

Including cysteine and phenylalanine, the CDR3 has 17 amino acids. Only the CDR3 DNA is retained, 51 bases long and in frame from the first base. Per the germline V gene (reference sequence), MNHEY is the CDR1 and SMNVEV is the CDR2. V has 5 bases trimmed and J has 0 bases trimmed; junction bases matching no gene number 3. This clone was seen more than once but under ten times. No cognate antigen has been identified for it. Nothing much larger sits one base from this clone, and base qualities are not available. Using the deep immunoSEQ assay, multiplex PCR amplified TCR CDR3 regions from genomic DNA. Genomic DNA extracted from each cell subset was distributed evenly over all wells of several immunoSEQ 96-well plates, and each plate served as one replicate. For sorted subsets, around 200 ng genomic DNA, equal to tens of thousands of T cell genomes, was loaded into each replicate PCR. The purified libraries were quantified using a Qubit 3.0 fluorometer, sized with a Bioanalyzer 2100, and then quantified again using the KAPA Library Quantification kit. A separate single-read 150-cycle Illumina NextSeq 550 flow cell was used to sequence each immunoSEQ 96-well plate. In the original analysis: Because the immunoSEQ output included only junctional sequences and no quality scores, the filtering could not be the same as the filtering used for full-length reads. To assign V/J genes and CDR3, sequences were annotated against IMGT germline references using PyIR, a Python wrapper for IgBLAST v1.9. Any read was removed if the V/J assignment was weak (E-value above 1e-6), the CDR3 was missing, or the read contained stop codons, out-of-frame junctions, or ambiguous translated residues. V3J clonotypes were defined as sequences sharing an identical inferred V gene, J gene, and CDR3 amino acid sequence. The percentage overlap between two repertoires was calculated by dividing the number of shared unique clonotypes by the size of the smaller repertoire. Richness of each repertoire was evaluated using RTK rarefaction, the Chao1 estimator, and Recon v2.1 estimates of unobserved clonotypes. Generation probabilities were computed with OLGA for all TCRbeta clonotypes obtained by the gDNA method from four donors. Here the immuneACCESS table is served through TCRdb, limited to in-frame sequences with V and J called. Missing clones are a known gap in these copies; in checked studies unresolved V genes cover under half, and the rest lacks a known reason. V and J calls and clone size come straight from that table; D and trimming were deduced from the DNA. This sample is represented by about a million clones; around 75% of them were singletons. The ten biggest clones cover approximately 1.5% of the sample.

The donors were healthy, HIV-negative adults with no recently reported acute infections or vaccinations. Every donor was a Caucasian adult living in Nashville, Tennessee, USA. CD4+ T cells were enriched by magnetic negative selection; naive cells were then positively selected on CD45RA, and the negative fraction formed the memory subset. Blood was obtained by leukapheresis, after which PBMCs were separated by Ficoll-Histopaque density gradient centrifugation and cryopreserved in liquid nitrogen vapor phase. Purity and quantity of every magnetically sorted T cell population were checked by analytical flow cytometry. Each sorted fraction had its genomic DNA isolated and then quantified by UV absorbance on a Nanodrop 2000c.

The chain joins TRBV27 to TRBJ2-1; 14 central nucleotides agree with TRBD2. Sequencing input: memory CD4+ T cells sorted from blood. In the paper's terms, the cell subset or site label means: CD45RA-negative fraction. The source is a man younger than 35 in good health. Read as DNA, the sequence is TGTGCCAGCAGTCTGGGACTAGCGGGAGCCTCCTACAATGAGCAGTTCTTC. The translation is CASSLGLAGASYNEQFF.